The rows below give T cell receptor beta chains drawn from one sample of a study of blood T cell repertoires in COVID-19. The assay was immunoSEQ multiplex PCR, and TCRdb's table has in-frame clones only and misses some. Among about 250,000 clones, about 87% were seen once, and the ten largest hold 3%. Sequenced sample: PBMCs or T cells enriched from blood (not recorded which). The receptors were sampled from a woman aged 50 to 60 who had recovered from COVID-19. Each CDR3 is given with its conserved first and last residue. The D gene is left open where the match is weak. Size tells how often a clone was seen (once, few, many) or the class of an expanded clone, and some rows leave it out.

J gene: TRBJ2-1
V gene: TRBV27
clone size: NA
D gene: TRBD1
CDR3 protein: CASRPGQQYNEQFF
CDR3 DNA: TGTGCCAGTCGACCGGGACAGCAGTACAATGAGCAGTTCTTC

J gene: TRBJ2-1
V gene: TRBV5-1
clone size: NA
D gene: TRBD2
CDR3 protein: CASSSLAGSYNEQFF
CDR3 DNA: TGCGCCAGCAGCTCCTTAGCGGGGTCCTACAATGAGCAGTTCTTC

J gene: TRBJ2-1
V gene: TRBV7-8
clone size: NA
D gene: NA
CDR3 protein: CASSYYRVFGGRGPYNEQFF
CDR3 DNA: TGTGCCAGCAGCTACTACAGGGTGTTTGGCGGGCGAGGACCCTACAATGAGCAGTTCTTC

J gene: TRBJ2-7
V gene: TRBV9
clone size: NA
D gene: TRBD2
CDR3 protein: CASSPTSADYEQYF
CDR3 DNA: TGTGCCAGCAGCCCCACTAGCGCGGACTACGAGCAGTACTTC

J gene: TRBJ2-1
V gene: TRBV4-2
clone size: NA
D gene: TRBD2
CDR3 protein: CASSQRLIAGADYNEQFF
CDR3 DNA: TGTGCCAGCAGCCAGCGACTAATAGCGGGAGCTGACTACAATGAGCAGTTCTTC

J gene: TRBJ1-2
V gene: TRBV11-1
clone size: NA
D gene: TRBD1
CDR3 protein: CASSPRQGAYGYTF
CDR3 DNA: TGTGCCAGCAGCCCACGACAGGGGGCATATGGCTACACCTTC

J gene: TRBJ2-1
V gene: TRBV21-1
clone size: NA
D gene: NA
CDR3 protein: CASSSHGGGRDHNYNEQFF
CDR3 DNA: TGTGCCAGCAGCAGCCACGGGGGGGGTCGGGACCATAACTACAATGAGCAGTTCTTC

J gene: TRBJ1-5
V gene: TRBV18
clone size: once
D gene: NA
CDR3 protein: CASSPSENQPQHF
CDR3 DNA: TGTGCCAGCTCACCATCAGAAAATCAGCCCCAGCATTTT

J gene: TRBJ2-7
V gene: TRBV28
clone size: NA
D gene: NA
CDR3 protein: CASSRLSNSYEQYF
CDR3 DNA: TGTGCCAGCAGTCGACTGTCAAACTCCTACGAGCAGTACTTC

J gene: TRBJ1-4
V gene: TRBV5-4
clone size: NA
D gene: TRBD1
CDR3 protein: CASSLGTVTNEKLFF
CDR3 DNA: TGTGCCAGCAGCCTGGGGACAGTCACTAATGAAAAACTGTTTTTT

J gene: TRBJ1-5
V gene: TRBV18
clone size: NA
D gene: NA
CDR3 protein: CASSPRRARGGNQPQHF
CDR3 DNA: TGTGCCAGCTCACCAAGAAGAGCCAGAGGAGGCAATCAGCCCCAGCATTTT

J gene: TRBJ1-1
V gene: TRBV28
clone size: NA
D gene: NA
CDR3 protein: CASSSGSLAFF
CDR3 DNA: TGTGCCAGCAGCTCAGGGTCGTTAGCTTTCTTT

J gene: TRBJ1-4
V gene: TRBV14
clone size: NA
D gene: NA
CDR3 protein: CASSRGHNEKLFF
CDR3 DNA: TGTGCCAGCAGCCGGGGGCACAATGAAAAACTGTTTTTT

J gene: TRBJ1-2
V gene: TRBV28
clone size: NA
D gene: NA
CDR3 protein: CASSYRVPVIGYTF
CDR3 DNA: TGTGCCAGCAGCTACAGGGTCCCGGTGATAGGCTACACCTTC

J gene: TRBJ1-5
V gene: TRBV7-2
clone size: NA
D gene: NA
CDR3 protein: CASKDSYQPQHF
CDR3 DNA: TGTGCCAGCAAGGACAGCTATCAGCCCCAGCATTTT

J gene: TRBJ1-1
V gene: TRBV7-2
clone size: few
D gene: NA
CDR3 protein: CASRERRPGTEAFF
CDR3 DNA: TGTGCCAGCAGAGAACGGAGGCCAGGCACTGAAGCTTTCTTT

J gene: TRBJ2-7
V gene: TRBV19
clone size: few
D gene: NA
CDR3 protein: CASSILNSYEQYF
CDR3 DNA: TGTGCCAGTAGTATATTAAACTCCTACGAGCAGTACTTC

J gene: TRBJ1-5
V gene: TRBV4-3
clone size: once
D gene: NA
CDR3 protein: CASSQTALGNQPQHF
CDR3 DNA: TGCGCCAGCAGCCAGACAGCTTTGGGTAATCAGCCCCAGCATTTT

J gene: TRBJ1-1
V gene: TRBV2
clone size: NA
D gene: NA
CDR3 protein: CASMGEMNTEAFF
CDR3 DNA: TGTGCCAGCATGGGAGAGATGAACACTGAAGCTTTCTTT

J gene: TRBJ1-5
V gene: TRBV28
clone size: NA
D gene: NA
CDR3 protein: CASAGHSNQPQHF
CDR3 DNA: TGTGCCAGCGCGGGTCATAGCAATCAGCCCCAGCATTTT

J gene: TRBJ1-1
V gene: TRBV27
clone size: NA
D gene: NA
CDR3 protein: CASSPRQGGTEAFF
CDR3 DNA: TGTGCCAGCAGCCCTAGGCAGGGAGGGACTGAAGCTTTCTTT

J gene: TRBJ1-2
V gene: TRBV10-3
clone size: NA
D gene: TRBD1
CDR3 protein: CAISETDRGGNGYTF
CDR3 DNA: TGTGCCATCAGTGAAACGGACAGGGGGGGAAACGGCTACACCTTC

J gene: TRBJ2-4
V gene: TRBV4-1
clone size: NA
D gene: NA
CDR3 protein: CASSQDEHRAKNIQYF
CDR3 DNA: TGCGCCAGCAGCCAAGATGAGCACCGCGCCAAAAACATTCAGTACTTC

J gene: TRBJ2-7
V gene: TRBV6-2/TRBV6-3
clone size: NA
D gene: TRBD1
CDR3 protein: CASSKGQGTYEQYF
CDR3 DNA: TGTGCCAGCAGTAAGGGACAGGGAACCTACGAGCAGTACTTC

J gene: TRBJ1-5
V gene: TRBV7-2
clone size: NA
D gene: TRBD1
CDR3 protein: CASSLGAGGYQPQHF
CDR3 DNA: TGTGCCAGCAGCTTAGGCGCAGGGGGCTATCAGCCCCAGCATTTT

J gene: TRBJ1-6
V gene: TRBV7-6
clone size: once
D gene: NA
CDR3 protein: CASSNRQGGSPLHF
CDR3 DNA: TGTGCCAGCAGCAACCGACAAGGGGGTTCACCCCTCCACTTT

J gene: TRBJ1-5
V gene: TRBV5-5
clone size: once
D gene: NA
CDR3 protein: CASSRDSNQPQHF
CDR3 DNA: TGTGCCAGCAGCCGCGATAGCAATCAGCCCCAGCATTTT

J gene: TRBJ2-1
V gene: TRBV24-1
clone size: NA
D gene: TRBD2
CDR3 protein: CATSDPGLAEPYNEQFF
CDR3 DNA: TGTGCCACCAGTGACCCGGGACTAGCGGAACCTTACAATGAGCAGTTCTTC

J gene: TRBJ1-4
V gene: TRBV27
clone size: NA
D gene: NA
CDR3 protein: CASSRQSGRTNEKLFF
CDR3 DNA: TGTGCCAGCAGCCGTCAATCCGGGAGGACTAATGAAAAACTGTTTTTT

J gene: TRBJ1-2
V gene: TRBV4-1
clone size: NA
D gene: TRBD1
CDR3 protein: CASSSITGGGGYTF
CDR3 DNA: TGCGCCAGCAGTTCAATCACAGGGGGCGGTGGCTACACCTTC

J gene: TRBJ2-7
V gene: TRBV7-8
clone size: NA
D gene: NA
CDR3 protein: CASSVQGRSYEQYF
CDR3 DNA: TGTGCCAGCAGCGTACAGGGACGGTCCTACGAGCAGTACTTC

J gene: TRBJ1-1
V gene: TRBV19
clone size: NA
D gene: TRBD1
CDR3 protein: CASSSHTGGLMNTEAFF
CDR3 DNA: TGTGCCAGTAGTAGCCATACAGGGGGCCTCATGAACACTGAAGCTTTCTTT

J gene: TRBJ1-1
V gene: TRBV7-6
clone size: NA
D gene: TRBD1
CDR3 protein: CASSKQGMNTEAFF
CDR3 DNA: TGTGCCAGCAGCAAACAGGGGATGAACACTGAAGCTTTCTTT

J gene: TRBJ1-5
V gene: TRBV20-1
clone size: NA
D gene: TRBD1
CDR3 protein: CSASKGQDNQPQHF
CDR3 DNA: TGCAGTGCTAGTAAGGGACAGGACAATCAGCCCCAGCATTTT

J gene: TRBJ1-3
V gene: TRBV28
clone size: NA
D gene: NA
CDR3 protein: CASSFPGIGGAGNTIYF
CDR3 DNA: TGTGCCAGCAGTTTTCCTGGTATCGGAGGTGCTGGAAACACCATATATTTT

J gene: TRBJ1-2
V gene: TRBV27
clone size: few
D gene: TRBD1
CDR3 protein: CASRWGTGEGYGYTF
CDR3 DNA: TGTGCCAGCAGGTGGGGGACAGGGGAGGGCTATGGCTACACCTTC

J gene: TRBJ1-5
V gene: TRBV7-2
clone size: NA
D gene: TRBD1
CDR3 protein: CASSSPGGLFYSNQPQHF
CDR3 DNA: TGTGCCAGCAGCTCCCCAGGGGGACTCTTTTATAGCAATCAGCCCCAGCATTTT

J gene: TRBJ2-2
V gene: TRBV6-5
clone size: NA
D gene: TRBD1
CDR3 protein: CASSYRGLNTGELFF
CDR3 DNA: TGTGCCAGCAGTTACAGGGGGCTGAACACCGGGGAGCTGTTTTTT

J gene: TRBJ1-1
V gene: TRBV3-1/TRBV3-2
clone size: NA
D gene: NA
CDR3 protein: CASSQGTNTEAFF
CDR3 DNA: TGTGCCAGCAGCCAGGGCACGAACACTGAAGCTTTCTTT

J gene: TRBJ1-3
V gene: TRBV14
clone size: NA
D gene: NA
CDR3 protein: CASSRMGFSRTTSGNTIYF
CDR3 DNA: TGTGCCAGCAGCCGGATGGGGTTTTCTAGGACAACCTCTGGAAACACCATATATTTT

J gene: TRBJ2-7
V gene: TRBV5-5
clone size: few
D gene: NA
CDR3 protein: CASSLGSRAYEQYF
CDR3 DNA: TGTGCCAGCAGCTTGGGTAGCAGAGCCTACGAGCAGTACTTC

J gene: TRBJ1-2
V gene: TRBV28
clone size: NA
D gene: NA
CDR3 protein: CASSPPGGGGYTF
CDR3 DNA: TGTGCCAGCAGCCCCCCTGGGGGCGGTGGCTACACCTTC

J gene: TRBJ1-5
V gene: TRBV28
clone size: once
D gene: NA
CDR3 protein: CASSPPPAGTSNQPQHF
CDR3 DNA: TGTGCCAGCAGTCCACCCCCCGCGGGGACGAGCAATCAGCCCCAGCATTTT

J gene: TRBJ2-2
V gene: TRBV5-1
clone size: NA
D gene: NA
CDR3 protein: CASSLQQNTGELFF
CDR3 DNA: TGCGCCAGCAGCTTACAACAGAACACCGGGGAGCTGTTTTTT

J gene: TRBJ1-5
V gene: TRBV2
clone size: NA
D gene: NA
CDR3 protein: CASSGRQTQSQPQHF
CDR3 DNA: TGTGCCAGCAGTGGCAGGCAGACCCAAAGTCAGCCCCAGCATTTT

J gene: TRBJ2-7
V gene: TRBV27
clone size: NA
D gene: NA
CDR3 protein: CASRAPRGRYEQYF
CDR3 DNA: TGTGCCAGCAGGGCCCCCAGGGGTCGGTACGAGCAGTACTTC

J gene: TRBJ1-5
V gene: TRBV15
clone size: NA
D gene: NA
CDR3 protein: CATSRAGQGNQPQHF
CDR3 DNA: TGTGCCACCAGCAGAGCAGGGCAGGGCAATCAGCCCCAGCATTTT